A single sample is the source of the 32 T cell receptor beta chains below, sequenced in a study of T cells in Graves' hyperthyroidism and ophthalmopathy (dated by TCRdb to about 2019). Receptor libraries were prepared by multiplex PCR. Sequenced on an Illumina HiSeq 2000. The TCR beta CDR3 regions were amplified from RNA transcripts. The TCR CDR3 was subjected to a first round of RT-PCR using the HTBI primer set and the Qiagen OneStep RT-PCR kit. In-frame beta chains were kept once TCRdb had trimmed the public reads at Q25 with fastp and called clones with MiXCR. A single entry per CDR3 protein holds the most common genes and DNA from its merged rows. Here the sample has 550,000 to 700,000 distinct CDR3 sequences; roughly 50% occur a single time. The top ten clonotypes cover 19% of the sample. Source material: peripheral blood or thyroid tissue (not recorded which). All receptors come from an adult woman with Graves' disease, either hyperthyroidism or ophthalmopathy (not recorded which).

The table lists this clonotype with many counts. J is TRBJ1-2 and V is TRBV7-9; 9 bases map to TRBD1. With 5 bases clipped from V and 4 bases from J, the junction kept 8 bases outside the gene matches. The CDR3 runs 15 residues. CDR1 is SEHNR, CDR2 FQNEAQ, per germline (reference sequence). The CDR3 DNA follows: TGTGCCAGCAGCCTACCACAGGGGGCGGGCTATGGCTACACCTTC. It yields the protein CASSLPQGAGYGYTF.

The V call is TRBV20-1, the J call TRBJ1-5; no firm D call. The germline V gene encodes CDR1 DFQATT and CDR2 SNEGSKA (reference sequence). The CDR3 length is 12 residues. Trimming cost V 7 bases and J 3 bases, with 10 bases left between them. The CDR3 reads CSVPGDNQPQHF. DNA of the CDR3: TGCAGTGTTCCAGGCGACAATCAGCCCCAGCATTTT.

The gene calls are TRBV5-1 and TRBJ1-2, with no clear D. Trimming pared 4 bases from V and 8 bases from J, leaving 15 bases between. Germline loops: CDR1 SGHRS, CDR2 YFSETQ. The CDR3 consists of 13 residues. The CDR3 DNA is TGCGCCAGCAGCGGAACTAGGATCCGAGGCTACACCTTC. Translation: CASSGTRIRGYTF.

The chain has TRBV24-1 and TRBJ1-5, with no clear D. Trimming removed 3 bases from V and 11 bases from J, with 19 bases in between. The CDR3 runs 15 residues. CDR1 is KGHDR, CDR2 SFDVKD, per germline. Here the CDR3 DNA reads TGTGCCACCAGTGATAACGGGAGGGTCCAAGAGACCCAGCATTTT. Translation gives CATSDNGRVQETQHF.

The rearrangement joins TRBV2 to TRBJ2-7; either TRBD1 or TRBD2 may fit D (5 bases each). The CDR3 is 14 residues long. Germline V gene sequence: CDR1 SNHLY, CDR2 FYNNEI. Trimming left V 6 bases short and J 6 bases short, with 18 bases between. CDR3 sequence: CASSQDPGPLEQYF. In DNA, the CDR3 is TGTGCCAGCAGCCAAGATCCGGGACCCCTCGAGCAGTACTTC.

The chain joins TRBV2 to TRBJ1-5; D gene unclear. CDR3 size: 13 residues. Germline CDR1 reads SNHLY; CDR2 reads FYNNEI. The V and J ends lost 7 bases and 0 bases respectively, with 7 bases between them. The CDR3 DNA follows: TGTGCCAGCAAGGCCGATAGCAATCAGCCCCAGCATTTT. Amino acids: CASKADSNQPQHF. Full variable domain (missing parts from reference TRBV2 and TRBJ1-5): EPEVTQTPSHQVTQMGQEVILRCVPISNHLYFYWYRQILGQKVEFLVSFYNNEISEKSEIFDDQFSVERPDGSNFTLKIRSTKLEDSAMYFCASKADSNQPQHFGDGTRLSIL.

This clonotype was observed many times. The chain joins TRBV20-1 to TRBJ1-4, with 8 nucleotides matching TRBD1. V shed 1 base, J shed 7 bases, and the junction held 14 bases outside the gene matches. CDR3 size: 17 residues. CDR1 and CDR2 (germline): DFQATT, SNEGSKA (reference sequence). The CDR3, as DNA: TGCAGTGCTAGAGGCCAAATTCGCTGGGACAGGACTGAAAAACTGTTTTTT. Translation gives CSARGQIRWDRTEKLFF.

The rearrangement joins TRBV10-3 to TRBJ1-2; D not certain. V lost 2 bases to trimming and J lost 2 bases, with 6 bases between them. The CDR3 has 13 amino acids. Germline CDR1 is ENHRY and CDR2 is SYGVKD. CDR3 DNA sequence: TGTGCCATCAGTGAGGGGGAAAACTATGGCTACACCTTC. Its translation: CAISEGENYGYTF.

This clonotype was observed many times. This CDR3 reads CASSSRGSNYGYTF. CDR3 bases: TGTGCCAGCAGCTCAAGGGGGTCTAACTATGGCTACACCTTC. The chain couples TRBV13 to TRBJ1-2; perhaps TRBD1 as D (6 bases). V dropped 4 bases and J dropped 0 bases, with 9 bases sitting between them. The CDR3 loop spans 14 amino acids. Germline loops: CDR1 PRHDT, CDR2 FYEKMQ (reference sequence).

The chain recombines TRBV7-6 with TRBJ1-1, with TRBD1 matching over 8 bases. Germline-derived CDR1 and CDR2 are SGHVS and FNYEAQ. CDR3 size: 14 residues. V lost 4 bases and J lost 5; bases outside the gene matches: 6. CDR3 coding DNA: TGTGCCAGCAGCTCAATGACAGGGGAAACTGAAGCTTTCTTT. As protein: CASSSMTGETEAFF.

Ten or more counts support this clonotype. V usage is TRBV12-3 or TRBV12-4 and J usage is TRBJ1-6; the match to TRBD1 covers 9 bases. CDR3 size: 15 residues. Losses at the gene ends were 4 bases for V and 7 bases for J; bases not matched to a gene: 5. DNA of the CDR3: TGTGCCAGCAGTTGGGGGGACAGGGTCAATTCACCCCTCCACTTT. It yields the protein CASSWGDRVNSPLHF.

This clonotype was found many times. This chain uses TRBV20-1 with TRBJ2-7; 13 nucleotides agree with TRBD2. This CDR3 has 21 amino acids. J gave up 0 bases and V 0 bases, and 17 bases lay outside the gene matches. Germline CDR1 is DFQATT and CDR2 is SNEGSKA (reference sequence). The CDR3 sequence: CSARDASGRTSGSGSSYEQYF. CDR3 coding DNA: TGCAGTGCTAGAGACGCGTCAGGACGGACTAGCGGGAGTGGGAGCTCCTACGAGCAGTACTTC.

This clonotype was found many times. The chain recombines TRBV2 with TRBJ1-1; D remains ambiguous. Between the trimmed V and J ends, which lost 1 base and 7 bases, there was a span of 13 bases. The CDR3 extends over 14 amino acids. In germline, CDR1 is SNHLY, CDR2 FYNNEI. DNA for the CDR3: TGTGCCAGCAGTGAAGGCAGAAGCCTGCGTGAAGCTTTCTTT. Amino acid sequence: CASSEGRSLREAFF.

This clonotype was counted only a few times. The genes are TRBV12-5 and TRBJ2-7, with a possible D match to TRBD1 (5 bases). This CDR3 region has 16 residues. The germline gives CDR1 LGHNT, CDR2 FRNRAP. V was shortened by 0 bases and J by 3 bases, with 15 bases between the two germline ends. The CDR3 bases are TGTGCTAGTGGTTTGGTCCGGTCCCTAAGGGGCTACGAGCAGTACTTC. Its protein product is CASGLVRSLRGYEQYF.

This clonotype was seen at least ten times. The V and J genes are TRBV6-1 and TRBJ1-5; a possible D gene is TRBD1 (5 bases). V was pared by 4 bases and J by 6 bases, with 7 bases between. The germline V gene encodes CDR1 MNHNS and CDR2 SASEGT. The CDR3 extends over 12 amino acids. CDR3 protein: CASSGQGQPQHF. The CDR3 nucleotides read TGTGCCAGCAGTGGGCAGGGTCAGCCCCAGCATTTT.

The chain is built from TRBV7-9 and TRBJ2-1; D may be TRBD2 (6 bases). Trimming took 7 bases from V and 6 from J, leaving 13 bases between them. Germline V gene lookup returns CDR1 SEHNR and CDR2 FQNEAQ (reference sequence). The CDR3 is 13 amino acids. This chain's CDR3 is CASIMGEVNEQFF. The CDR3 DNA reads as TGTGCCAGCATAATGGGGGAGGTCAATGAGCAGTTCTTC.

DNA of the CDR3: TGCAGCGTCTGGACAGTCTCCTACGAGCAGTACTTC. Protein: CSVWTVSYEQYF. The genes are TRBV29-1 and TRBJ2-7, with D tentatively TRBD1 (6 bases). Trimming stripped 6 bases from V and 0 bases from J, with 9 bases between. CDR1 and CDR2 (germline): SQVTM, ANQGSEA. The CDR3 consists of 12 residues.

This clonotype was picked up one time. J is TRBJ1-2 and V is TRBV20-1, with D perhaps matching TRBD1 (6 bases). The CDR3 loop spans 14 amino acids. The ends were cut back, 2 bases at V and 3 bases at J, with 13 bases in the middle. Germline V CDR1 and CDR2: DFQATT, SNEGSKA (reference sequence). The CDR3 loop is CSARPKGDDYGYTF. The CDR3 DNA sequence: TGCAGTGCTAGACCCAAGGGGGATGACTATGGCTACACCTTC.

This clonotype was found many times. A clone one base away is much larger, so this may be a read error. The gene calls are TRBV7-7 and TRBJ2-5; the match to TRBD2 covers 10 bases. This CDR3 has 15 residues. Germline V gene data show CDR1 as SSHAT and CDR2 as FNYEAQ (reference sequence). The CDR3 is CASSPGTSDQKTQYF. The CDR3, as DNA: TGTGCTAGCAGCCCCGGGACTAGCGACCAAAAGACCCAGTACTTC.

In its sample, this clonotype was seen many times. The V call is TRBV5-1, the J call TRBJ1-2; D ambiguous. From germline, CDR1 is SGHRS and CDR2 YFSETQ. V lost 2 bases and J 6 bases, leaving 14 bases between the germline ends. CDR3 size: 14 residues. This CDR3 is CASSFGPRVDGYTF. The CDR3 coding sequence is TGCGCCAGCAGCTTCGGGCCGCGTGTGGATGGCTACACCTTC.

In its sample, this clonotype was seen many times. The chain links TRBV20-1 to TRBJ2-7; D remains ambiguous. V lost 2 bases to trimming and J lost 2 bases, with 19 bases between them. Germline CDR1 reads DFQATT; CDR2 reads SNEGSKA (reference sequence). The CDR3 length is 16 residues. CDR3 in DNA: TGCAGTGCTAGAAGGACGAATCAACCCCGCACCTACGAGCAGTACTTC. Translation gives CSARRTNQPRTYEQYF.

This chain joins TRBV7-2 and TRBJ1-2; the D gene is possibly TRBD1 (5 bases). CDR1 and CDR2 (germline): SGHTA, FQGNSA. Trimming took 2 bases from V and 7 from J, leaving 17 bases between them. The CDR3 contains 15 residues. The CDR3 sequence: CASSLFDLGQGGYTF. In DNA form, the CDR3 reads TGTGCCAGCAGCTTATTCGACCTGGGGCAGGGTGGCTACACCTTC.

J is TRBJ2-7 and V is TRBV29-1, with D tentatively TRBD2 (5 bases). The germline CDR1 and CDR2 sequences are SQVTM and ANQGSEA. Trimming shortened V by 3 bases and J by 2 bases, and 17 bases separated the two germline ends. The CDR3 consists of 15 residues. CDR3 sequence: CSVDSGSSLTYEQYF. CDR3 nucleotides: TGCAGCGTTGACAGTGGGAGTTCTCTAACCTACGAGCAGTACTTC.

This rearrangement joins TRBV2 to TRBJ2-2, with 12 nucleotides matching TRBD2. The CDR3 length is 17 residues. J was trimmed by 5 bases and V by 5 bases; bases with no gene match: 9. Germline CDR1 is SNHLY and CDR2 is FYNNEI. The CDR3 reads CASSPQTSGRRTGELFF. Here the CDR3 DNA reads TGTGCCAGCAGTCCTCAGACTAGCGGGAGAAGAACCGGGGAGCTGTTTTTT.

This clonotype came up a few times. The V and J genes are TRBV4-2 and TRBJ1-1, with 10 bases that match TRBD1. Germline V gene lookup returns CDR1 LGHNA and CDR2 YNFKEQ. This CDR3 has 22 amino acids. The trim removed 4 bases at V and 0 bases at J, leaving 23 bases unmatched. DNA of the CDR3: TGTGCCAGCAGCCCCATACCGCCGGGACAGGGGCCTTCGGCCGTACTGAACACTGAAGCTTTCTTT. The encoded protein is CASSPIPPGQGPSAVLNTEAFF.

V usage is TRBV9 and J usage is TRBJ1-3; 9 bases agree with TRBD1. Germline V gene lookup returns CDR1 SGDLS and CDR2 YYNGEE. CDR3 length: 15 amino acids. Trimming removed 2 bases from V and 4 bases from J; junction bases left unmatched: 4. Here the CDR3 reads CASSVRTGVGNTIYF. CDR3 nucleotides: TGTGCCAGCAGCGTCCGGACAGGGGTAGGAAACACCATATATTTT.

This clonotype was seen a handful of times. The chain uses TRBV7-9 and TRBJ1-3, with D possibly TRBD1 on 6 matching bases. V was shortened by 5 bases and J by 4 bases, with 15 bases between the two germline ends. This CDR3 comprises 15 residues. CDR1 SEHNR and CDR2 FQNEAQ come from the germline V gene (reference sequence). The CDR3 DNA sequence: TGTGCCAGCAGCCCCTACAGGGAACCCGGAAACACCATATATTTT. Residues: CASSPYREPGNTIYF.

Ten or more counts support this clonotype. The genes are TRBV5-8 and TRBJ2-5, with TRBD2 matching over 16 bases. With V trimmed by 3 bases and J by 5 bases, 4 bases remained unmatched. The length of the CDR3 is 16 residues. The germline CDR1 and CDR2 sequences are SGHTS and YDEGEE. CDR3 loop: CASSWGLAGGGETQYF. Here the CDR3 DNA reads TGTGCCAGCAGCTGGGGACTAGCGGGAGGGGGCGAGACCCAGTACTTC. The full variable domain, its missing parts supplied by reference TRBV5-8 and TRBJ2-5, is EAGVTQSPTHLIKTRGQQATLRCSPISGHTSVYWYQQALGLGLQFLLWYDEGEERNRGNFPPRFSGRQFPNYSSELNVNALELEDSALYLCASSWGLAGGGETQYFGPGTRLLVL.

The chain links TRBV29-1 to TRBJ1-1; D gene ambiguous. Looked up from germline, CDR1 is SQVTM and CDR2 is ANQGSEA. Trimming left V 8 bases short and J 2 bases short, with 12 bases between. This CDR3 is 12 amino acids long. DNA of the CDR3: TGCAGCTTGTCTACAGAAAACACTGAAGCTTTCTTT. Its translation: CSLSTENTEAFF.

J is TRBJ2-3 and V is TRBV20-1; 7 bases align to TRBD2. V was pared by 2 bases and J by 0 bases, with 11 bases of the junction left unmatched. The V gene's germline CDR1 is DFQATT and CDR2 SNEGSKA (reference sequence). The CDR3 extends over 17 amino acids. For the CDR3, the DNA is TGCAGTGCTAGAAGGTCGGGACTACGACCTAGCACAGATACGCAGTATTTT. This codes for CSARRSGLRPSTDTQYF.

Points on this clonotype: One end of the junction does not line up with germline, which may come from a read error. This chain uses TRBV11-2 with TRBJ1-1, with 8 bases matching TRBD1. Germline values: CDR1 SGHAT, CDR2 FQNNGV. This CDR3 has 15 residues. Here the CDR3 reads CVSSTEGQASTEAFF. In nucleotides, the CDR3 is TGTGTCAGCAGCACCGAGGGACAGGCGTCTACTGAAGCTTTCTTT. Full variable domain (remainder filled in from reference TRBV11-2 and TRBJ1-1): EAGVAQSPRYKIIEKRQSVAFWCNPISGHATLYWYQQILGQGPKLLIQFQNNGVVDDSQLPKDRFSAERLKGVDSTLKIQPAKLEDSAVYLCVSSTEGQASTEAFFGQGTRLTVV.

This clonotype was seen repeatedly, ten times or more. The CDR3 here is CATSDWGDTEAFF. The DNA of the CDR3 is TGTGCCACCAGTGATTGGGGGGACACTGAAGCTTTCTTT. This chain joins TRBV24-1 and TRBJ1-1, with D possibly matching TRBD1 (5 bases). The V and J ends lost 2 bases and 3 bases respectively, with 6 bases between them. Per germline, CDR1 KGHDR and CDR2 SFDVKD. The CDR3 is made up of 13 amino acids.